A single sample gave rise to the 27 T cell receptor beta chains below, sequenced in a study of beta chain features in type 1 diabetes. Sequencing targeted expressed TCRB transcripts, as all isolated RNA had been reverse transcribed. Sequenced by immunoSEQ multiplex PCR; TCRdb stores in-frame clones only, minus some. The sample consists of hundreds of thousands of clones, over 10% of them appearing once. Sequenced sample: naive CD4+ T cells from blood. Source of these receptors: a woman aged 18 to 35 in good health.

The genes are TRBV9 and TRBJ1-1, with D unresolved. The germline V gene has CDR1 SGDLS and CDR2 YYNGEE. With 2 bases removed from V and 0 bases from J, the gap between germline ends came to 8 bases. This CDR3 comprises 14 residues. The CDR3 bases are TGTGCCAGCAGCGTCACAGCCCTGAACACTGAAGCTTTCTTT. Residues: CASSVTALNTEAFF. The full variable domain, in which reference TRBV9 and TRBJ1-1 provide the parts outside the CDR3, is DSGVTQTPKHLITATGQRVTLRCSPRSGDLSVYWYQQSLDQGLQFLIQYYNGEERAKGNILERFSAQQFPDLHSELNLSSLELGDSALYFCASSVTALNTEAFFGQGTRLTVV.

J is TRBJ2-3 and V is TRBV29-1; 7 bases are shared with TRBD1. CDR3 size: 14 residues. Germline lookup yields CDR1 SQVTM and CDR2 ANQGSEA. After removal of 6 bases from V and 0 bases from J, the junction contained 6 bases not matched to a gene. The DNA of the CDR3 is TGCAGCGTCATTTGGACAGGAAGCACAGATACGCAGTATTTT. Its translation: CSVIWTGSTDTQYF.

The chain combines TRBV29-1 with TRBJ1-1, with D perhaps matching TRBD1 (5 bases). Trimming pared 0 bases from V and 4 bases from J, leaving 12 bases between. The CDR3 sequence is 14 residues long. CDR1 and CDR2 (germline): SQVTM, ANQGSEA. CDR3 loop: CSVEDRGGSTEAFF. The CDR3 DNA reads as TGCAGCGTTGAAGATCGCGGGGGTAGCACTGAAGCTTTCTTT. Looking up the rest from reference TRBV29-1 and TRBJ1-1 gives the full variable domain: SAVISQKPSRDICQRGTSLTIQCQVDSQVTMMFWYRQQPGQSLTLIATANQGSEATYESGFVIDKFPISRPNLTFSTLTVSNMSPEDSSIYLCSVEDRGGSTEAFFGQGTRLTVV.

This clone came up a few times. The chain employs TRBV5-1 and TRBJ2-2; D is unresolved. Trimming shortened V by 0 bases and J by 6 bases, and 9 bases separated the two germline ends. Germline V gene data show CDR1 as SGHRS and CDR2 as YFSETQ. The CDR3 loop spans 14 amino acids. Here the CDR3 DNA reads TGCGCCAGCAGCTTGGGGTATTTGGCCGGGGAGCTGTTTTTT. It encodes CASSLGYLAGELFF.

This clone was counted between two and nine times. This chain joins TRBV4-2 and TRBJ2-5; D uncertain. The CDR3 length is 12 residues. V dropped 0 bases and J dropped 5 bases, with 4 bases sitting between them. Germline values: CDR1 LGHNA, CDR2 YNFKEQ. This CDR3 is CASSQEGETQYF. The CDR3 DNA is TGTGCCAGCAGCCAAGAGGGGGAGACCCAGTACTTC.

CDR3 residues: CSAAGTTYNEQFF. CDR3 sequence (DNA): TGCAGCGCAGCCGGGACTACCTACAATGAGCAGTTCTTC. This chain connects TRBV29-1 to TRBJ2-1; 7 bases agree with TRBD2. With V trimmed by 7 bases and J by 2 bases, 5 bases remained unmatched. CDR3 length: 13 amino acids. Germline V gene data show CDR1 as SQVTM and CDR2 as ANQGSEA.

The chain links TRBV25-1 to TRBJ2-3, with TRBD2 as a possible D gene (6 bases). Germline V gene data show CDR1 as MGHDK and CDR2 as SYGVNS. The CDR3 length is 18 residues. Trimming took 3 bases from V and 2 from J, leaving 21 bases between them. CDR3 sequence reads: CASSDPSRGEANTDTQYF. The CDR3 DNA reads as TGTGCCAGCAGTGATCCCTCGCGAGGGGAGGCGAACACAGATACGCAGTATTTT.

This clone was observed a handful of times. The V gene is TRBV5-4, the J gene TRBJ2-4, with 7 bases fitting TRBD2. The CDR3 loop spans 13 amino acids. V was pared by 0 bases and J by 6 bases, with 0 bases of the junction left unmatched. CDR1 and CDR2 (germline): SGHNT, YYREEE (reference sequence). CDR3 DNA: TGTGCCAGCAGCTTGGGGGAGGGAAACATTCAGTACTTC. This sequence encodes CASSLGEGNIQYF.

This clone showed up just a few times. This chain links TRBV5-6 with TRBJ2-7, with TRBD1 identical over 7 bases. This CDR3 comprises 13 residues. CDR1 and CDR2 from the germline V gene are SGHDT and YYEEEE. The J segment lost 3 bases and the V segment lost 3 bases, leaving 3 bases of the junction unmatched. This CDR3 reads CASSSGTDYEQYV. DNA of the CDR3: TGTGCCAGCAGCTCCGGGACAGACTACGAGCAGTACGTC.

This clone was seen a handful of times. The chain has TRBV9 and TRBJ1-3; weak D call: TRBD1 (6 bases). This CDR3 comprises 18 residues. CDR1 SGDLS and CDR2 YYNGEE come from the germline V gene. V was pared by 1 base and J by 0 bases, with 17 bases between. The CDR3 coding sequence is TGTGCCAGCAGCGTAACCGCTGGGGGCTGGGGCTCTGGAAACACCATATATTTT. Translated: CASSVTAGGWGSGNTIYF.

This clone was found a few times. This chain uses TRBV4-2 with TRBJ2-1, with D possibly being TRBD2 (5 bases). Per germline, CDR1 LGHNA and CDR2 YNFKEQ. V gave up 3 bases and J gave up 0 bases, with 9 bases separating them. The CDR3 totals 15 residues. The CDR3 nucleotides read TGTGCCAGCAGCCACCCGGGAAGCTCCTACAATGAGCAGTTCTTC. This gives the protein CASSHPGSSYNEQFF.

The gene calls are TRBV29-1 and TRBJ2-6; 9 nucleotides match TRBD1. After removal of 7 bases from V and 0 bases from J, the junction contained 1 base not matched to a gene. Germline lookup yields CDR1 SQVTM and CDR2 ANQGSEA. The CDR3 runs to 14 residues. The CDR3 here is CSAGQGSGANVLTF. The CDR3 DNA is TGCAGCGCGGGACAGGGCTCTGGGGCCAACGTCCTGACTTTC.

The CDR3 spells CASSLTRAGYEQYF. The CDR3 nucleotides are TGTGCCAGCAGTTTAACCAGGGCTGGCTACGAGCAGTACTTC. The chain has TRBV27 and TRBJ2-7, with a weak D call TRBD1 (5 bases). The CDR3 has 14 amino acids. Trimming took off 2 bases at V and 3 bases at J, with 11 bases between the two ends. CDR1 is MNHEY and CDR2 is SMNVEV in the germline V gene (reference sequence).

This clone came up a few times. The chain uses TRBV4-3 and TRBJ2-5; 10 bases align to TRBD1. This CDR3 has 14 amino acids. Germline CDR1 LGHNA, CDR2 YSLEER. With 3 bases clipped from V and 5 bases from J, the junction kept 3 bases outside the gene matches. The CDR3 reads CASSQWTGGETQYF. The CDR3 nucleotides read TGCGCCAGCAGCCAGTGGACAGGGGGGGAGACCCAGTACTTC.

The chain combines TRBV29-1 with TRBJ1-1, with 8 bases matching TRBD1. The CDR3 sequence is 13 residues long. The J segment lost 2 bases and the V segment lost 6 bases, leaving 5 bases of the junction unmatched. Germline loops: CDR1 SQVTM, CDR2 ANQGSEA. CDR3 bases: TGCAGCGTAAAGCAGGGGGCAAACACTGAAGCTTTCTTT. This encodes CSVKQGANTEAFF. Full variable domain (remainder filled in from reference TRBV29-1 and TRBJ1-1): SAVISQKPSRDICQRGTSLTIQCQVDSQVTMMFWYRQQPGQSLTLIATANQGSEATYESGFVIDKFPISRPNLTFSTLTVSNMSPEDSSIYLCSVKQGANTEAFFGQGTRLTVV.

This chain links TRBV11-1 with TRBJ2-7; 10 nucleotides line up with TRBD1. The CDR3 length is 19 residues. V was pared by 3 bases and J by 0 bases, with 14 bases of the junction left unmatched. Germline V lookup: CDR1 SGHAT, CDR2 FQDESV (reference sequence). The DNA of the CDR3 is TGTGCCAGCAGCTTCCGGCCCCTTTCCGGGACAGGGGTCTCCTACGAGCAGTACTTC. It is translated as CASSFRPLSGTGVSYEQYF. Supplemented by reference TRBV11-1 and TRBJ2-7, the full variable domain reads EAEVAQSPRYKITEKSQAVAFWCDPISGHATLYWYRQILGQGPELLVQFQDESVVDDSQLPKDRFSAERLKGVDSTLKIQPAELGDSAMYLCASSFRPLSGTGVSYEQYFGPGTRLTVT.

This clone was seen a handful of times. The CDR3 loop is CATSRDGEGAAKNIQYF. In DNA, the CDR3 is TGTGCCACCAGCAGAGATGGGGAGGGGGCGGCCAAAAACATTCAGTACTTC. The chain uses TRBV15 and TRBJ2-4; the D gene could be TRBD1 or TRBD2 (7 bases each). CDR3 size: 17 residues. CDR1 and CDR2 from the germline V gene are LNHNV and YYDKDF (reference sequence). Deletions cut 0 bases from V and 1 base from J, with 13 bases between. The full variable domain, in which reference TRBV15 and TRBJ2-4 provide the parts outside the CDR3, is DAMVIQNPRYQVTQFGKPVTLSCSQTLNHNVMYWYQQKSSQAPKLLFHYYDKDFNNEADTPDNFQSRRPNTSFCFLDIRSPGLGDTAMYLCATSRDGEGAAKNIQYFGAGTRLSVL.

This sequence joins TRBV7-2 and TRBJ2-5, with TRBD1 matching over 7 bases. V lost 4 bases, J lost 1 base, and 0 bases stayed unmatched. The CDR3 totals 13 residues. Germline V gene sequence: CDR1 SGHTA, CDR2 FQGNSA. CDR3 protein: CASSWDSQETQYF. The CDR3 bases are TGTGCCAGCAGCTGGGACAGCCAAGAGACCCAGTACTTC.

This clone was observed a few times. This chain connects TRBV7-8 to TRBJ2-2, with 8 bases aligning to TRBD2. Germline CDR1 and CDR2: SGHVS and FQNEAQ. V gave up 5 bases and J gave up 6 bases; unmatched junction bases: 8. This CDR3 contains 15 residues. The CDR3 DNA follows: TGTGCCAGCAGCCGAACGGAACTAGCGGCCGGGGAGCTGTTTTTT. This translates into CASSRTELAAGELFF. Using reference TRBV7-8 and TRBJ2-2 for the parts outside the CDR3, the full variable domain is GAGVSQSPRYKVAKRGQDVALRCDPISGHVSLFWYQQALGQGPEFLTYFQNEAQLDKSGLPSDRFFAERPEGSVSTLKIQRTQQEDSAVYLCASSRTELAAGELFFGEGSRLTVL.

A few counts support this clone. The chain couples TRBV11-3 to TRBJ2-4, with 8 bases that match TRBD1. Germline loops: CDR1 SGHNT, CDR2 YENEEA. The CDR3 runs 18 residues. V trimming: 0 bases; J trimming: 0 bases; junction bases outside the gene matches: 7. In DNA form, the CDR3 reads TGTGCCAGCAGCTTAGACGGGACAGGCGGGCGAGCCAAAAACATTCAGTACTTC. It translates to CASSLDGTGGRAKNIQYF.

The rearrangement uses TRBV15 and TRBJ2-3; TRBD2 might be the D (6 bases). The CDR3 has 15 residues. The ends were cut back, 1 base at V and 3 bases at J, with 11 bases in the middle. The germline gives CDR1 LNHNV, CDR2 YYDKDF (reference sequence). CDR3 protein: CATSRVLRGTDTQYF. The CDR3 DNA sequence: TGTGCCACCAGCAGAGTTCTGCGGGGAACAGATACGCAGTATTTT.

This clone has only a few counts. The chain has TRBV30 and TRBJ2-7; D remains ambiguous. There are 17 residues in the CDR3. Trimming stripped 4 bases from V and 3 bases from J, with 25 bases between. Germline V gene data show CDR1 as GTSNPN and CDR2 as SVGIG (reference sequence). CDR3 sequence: CAWIRVYGIPANYEQYF. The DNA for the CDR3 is TGTGCCTGGATACGCGTGTATGGTATTCCCGCAAACTACGAGCAGTACTTC.

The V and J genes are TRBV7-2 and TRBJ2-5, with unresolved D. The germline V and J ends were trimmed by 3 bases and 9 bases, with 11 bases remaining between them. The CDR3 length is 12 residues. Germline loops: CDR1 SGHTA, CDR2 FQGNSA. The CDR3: CASSFSGGPQYF. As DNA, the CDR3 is TGTGCCAGCAGCTTCTCTGGCGGACCCCAGTACTTC.

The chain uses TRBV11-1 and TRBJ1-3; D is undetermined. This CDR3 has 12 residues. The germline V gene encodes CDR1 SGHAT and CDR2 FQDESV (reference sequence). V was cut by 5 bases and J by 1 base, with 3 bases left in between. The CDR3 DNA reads TGTGCCAGCAGCCTGTCTGGAAACACCATATATTTT. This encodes CASSLSGNTIYF.

The CDR3 reads CASSLVPGETQYF. The CDR3 nucleotides read TGTGCCAGCAGCTTGGTTCCAGGCGAGACCCAGTACTTC. The chain carries TRBV5-6 and TRBJ2-5; D uncertain. V shed 0 bases and J shed 5 bases, with 8 bases lying between them. CDR1 is SGHDT, CDR2 YYEEEE, per germline. This CDR3 has 13 amino acids.

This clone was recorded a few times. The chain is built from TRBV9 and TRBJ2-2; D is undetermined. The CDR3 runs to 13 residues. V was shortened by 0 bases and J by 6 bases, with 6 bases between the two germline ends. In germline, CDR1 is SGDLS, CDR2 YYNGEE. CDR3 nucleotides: TGTGCCAGCAGCGTAGCCTCGGCCGGGGAGCTGTTTTTT. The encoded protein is CASSVASAGELFF.

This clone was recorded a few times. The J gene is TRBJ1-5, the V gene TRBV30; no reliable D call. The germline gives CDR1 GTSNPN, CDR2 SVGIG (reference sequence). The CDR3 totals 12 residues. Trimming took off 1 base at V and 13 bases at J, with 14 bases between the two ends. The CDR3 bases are TGTGCCTGGAGTGCGGGAAACGGGCAACAGCATTTT. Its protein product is CAWSAGNGQQHF.